This entry lists 10 T cell receptor beta chains sequenced from one sample in a study of early stage breast cancer tumors (dated by TCRdb to about 2017). The protocol used for the library was the immunoSEQ multiplex PCR assay. TCRdb provides this immuneACCESS table in a form limited to in-frame rearrangements. Some clones are lacking; in checked studies, under half of them reflect an unresolved V gene, and why the rest are absent is not known. A total of tens of thousands of clones appear in this sample, approximately 79% of them only once. The leading ten clones occupy roughly 3% of the sample. Sequencing was carried out using blood. Receptor source: a person aged 55 to 69 with breast cancer.

V gene TRBV21-1 combines with J gene TRBJ2-7; no DNA check was done on the table's D call, TRBD1. TRBV21-1 is a documented pseudogene. The CDR3 runs to 12 residues. In DNA form, the CDR3 reads TGTGCCAGCCCAGGGATAGCCTACGAGCAGTACTTC. Its translation is CASPGIAYEQYF.

J is TRBJ1-5 and V is TRBV6-5; no firm D call. The germline V gene has CDR1 MNHEY and CDR2 SVGAGI. The CDR3 is 14 amino acids. V lost 6 bases and J 2 bases, leaving 11 bases between the germline ends. CDR3 in DNA: TGTGCCAGCAGCAAAGGGAGTGGCAATCAGCCCCAGCATTTT. Its protein product is CASSKGSGNQPQHF.

This clone turned up a few times. The V gene is TRBV18, the J gene TRBJ2-3, with unresolved D. Trimming took 4 bases from V and 2 from J, leaving 10 bases between them. The CDR3 is made up of 14 amino acids. Germline V gene sequence: CDR1 KGHSH, CDR2 LQKENI. The DNA of the CDR3 is TGTGCCAGCTCACGCGAGGCGTTCACAGATACGCAGTATTTT. As protein: CASSREAFTDTQYF.

The gene calls are TRBV9 and TRBJ2-3, with 11 positions matching TRBD2. The ends lost 0 bases at V and 5 bases at J; junction bases unmatched: 2. Germline V gives CDR1 SGDLS, CDR2 YYNGEE. CDR3 length equals 15 residues. CDR3 sequence: CASSVVAGGEDTQYF. CDR3 sequence (DNA): TGTGCCAGCAGCGTAGTAGCGGGGGGGGAAGATACGCAGTATTTT.

Remarks on this clone: At one of its ends the junction is not consistent with the germline gene, which may arise from a read error. The rearrangement uses TRBV7-7 and TRBJ2-5; D remains unclear. CDR3 length: 13 residues. Per germline, CDR1 SSHAT and CDR2 FNYEAQ (reference sequence). The CDR3 DNA is TGTGCTAGCAGCCCCAATTTCCAAGAGACCCAGTACTTC. It specifies CASSPNFQETQYF.

The V call is TRBV2, the J call TRBJ2-4; TRBD2 is a possible D gene (5 bases). The CDR3 spans 14 residues. V gave up 3 bases and J gave up 12 bases, with 18 bases separating them. The germline gives CDR1 SNHLY, CDR2 FYNNEI. The CDR3 nucleotides are TGTGCCAGCAGTGAGGGAGTGGCTGCGGTTACTCAGTACTTC. Encoded protein: CASSEGVAAVTQYF.

The chain couples TRBV19 to TRBJ2-2; 11 bases are shared with TRBD2. J lost 3 bases, V lost 6 bases, and 3 bases had no gene match. From germline, CDR1 is LNHDA and CDR2 SQIVND (reference sequence). CDR3 length: 15 residues. DNA for the CDR3: TGTGCCAGTAGAGGGACTAGCGGTTACACCGGGGAGCTGTTTTTT. It translates to CASRGTSGYTGELFF.

CDR3 bases: TGCGCCAGCAGCTTGCAGGGAAACTATGGCTACACCTTC. This encodes CASSLQGNYGYTF. This chain joins TRBV5-1 and TRBJ1-2; D may be TRBD1 (5 bases). V was pared by 1 base and J by 2 bases, with 6 bases between. CDR1 is SGHRS and CDR2 is YFSETQ in the germline V gene. There are 13 residues in the CDR3.

The chain carries TRBV5-4 and TRBJ2-3; 8 bases agree with TRBD1. The CDR3 has 14 residues. Looked up from germline, CDR1 is SGHNT and CDR2 is YYREEE (reference sequence). V shed 2 bases and J 4 bases; nucleotides not matched to a gene: 3. The CDR3 loop reads CASSFTGGPDTQYF. In DNA, the CDR3 is TGTGCCAGCAGCTTCACAGGGGGGCCAGATACGCAGTATTTT.

The chain's CDR3 is CASSLAQQGGSYEQYF. The CDR3 nucleotides read TGTGCCAGCAGCTTGGCCCAACAGGGGGGCTCCTACGAGCAGTACTTC. The chain carries TRBV5-4 and TRBJ2-7, with TRBD1 matching 8 bases. V lost 0 bases to trimming and J lost 0 bases; unmatched junction nucleotides: 5. Germline V lookup: CDR1 SGHNT, CDR2 YYREEE (reference sequence). CDR3 length: 16 amino acids.